A selection of T cell receptor beta chains follows, all from one sample in a study of early T cells in non-severe SARS-CoV-2 infection. TCRdb passed the 5' RACE reads through MiXCR, listing each CDR3 protein once. The sample includes 110,000 or so distinct CDR3 sequences, over 10% of them seen just once. The sample consisted of whole blood. The receptor set was obtained from an adult who was a healthcare worker with PCR-confirmed SARS-CoV-2 infection or an uninfected control (not recorded which). Both conserved end residues are part of each CDR3. D genes are given only for firm matches. The size entry is marked missing in some rows and otherwise reads once, few, many or a size class.

size	J	V	D	DNA	CDR3
many	TRBJ1-6	TRBV12-3/TRBV12-4	NA	TGTGCCAGCAGTCAACAAAGGGGTGGGTCACCCCTCCACTTT	CASSQQRGGSPLHF
NA	TRBJ1-5	TRBV5-5	NA	TGTGCCAGCAGCTCGGAATTAGGGCCCCAGCATTTT	CASSSELGPQHF
NA	TRBJ1-5	TRBV5-6	NA	TGTGCCAGCAGCTTTTACAGGGAGGTCAATCAGCCCCAGCATTTT	CASSFYREVNQPQHF
few	TRBJ2-7	TRBV9	NA	TGTGCCAGCAGCACCCTGGACCCCGCCGCCGAGCAGTACTTC	CASSTLDPAAEQYF
few	TRBJ1-1	TRBV27	NA	TGTGCCAGCAGTATAGTCCAGGGCACTGAAGCTTTCTTT	CASSIVQGTEAFF
NA	TRBJ2-3	TRBV7-9	TRBD2	TGTGCCAGCAGCCCGGGACTAGCTAACACAGATACGCAGTATTTT	CASSPGLANTDTQYF
NA	TRBJ1-2	TRBV19	TRBD1	TGTGCCAGTAGTACCGGGACAGGGGACTATGGCTACACCTTC	CASSTGTGDYGYTF
many	TRBJ2-7	TRBV5-6	NA	TGTGCCAGCAGCTCGATTGCTGGGGAGCAGTACTTC	CASSSIAGEQYF
many	TRBJ2-3	TRBV6-4	TRBD1	TGTGCCAGCAGCAGACAGGGGGCTGCAGATACGCAGTATTTT	CASSRQGAADTQYF
many	TRBJ2-5	TRBV7-2	NA	TGTGCCAGCAGCTTAGTGGACCGGGCCCAAGAGACCCAGTACTTC	CASSLVDRAQETQYF
few	TRBJ1-2	TRBV6-5	NA	TGTGCCAGCAGTCGGGACGGCCAGGTCCATGGCTACACCTTC	CASSRDGQVHGYTF
many	TRBJ2-3	TRBV19	TRBD2	TGTGCCAGTAGTATACTAGCGGGAGCTCCCACAGATACGCAGTATTTT	CASSILAGAPTDTQYF
many	TRBJ2-6	TRBV29-1	NA	TGCAGCGTTGAGGGAGGTTTCGAGGCCAACGTCCTGACTTTC	CSVEGGFEANVLTF
NA	TRBJ2-6	TRBV19	NA	TGTGCCAGTAGTTCTACCTTTGGTACTCCCGGGGCCAACGTCCTGACTTTC	CASSSTFGTPGANVLTF
few	TRBJ2-7	TRBV27	TRBD2	TGTGCCAGCAGTTTCGGGCGGGAGCGGTCCTCCCCCGAGCAGTACTTC	CASSFGRERSSPEQYF
many	TRBJ1-1	TRBV27	TRBD1	TGTGCCAGCAGGATGAGATCGACAGGGGATTACACTGAAGCTTTCTTT	CASRMRSTGDYTEAFF
many	TRBJ1-1	TRBV30	TRBD1	TGTGCCTGGACAGGGGGGACGAACACTGAAGCTTTCTTT	CAWTGGTNTEAFF
NA	TRBJ2-7	TRBV29-1	TRBD1	TGCAGCGTCGGCCGACAGGGCCCCTACGAGCAGTACTTC	CSVGRQGPYEQYF
few	TRBJ1-1	TRBV18	TRBD1	TGTGCCAGCTCACAGAAGACAGGGGGGAACACTGAAGCTTTCTTT	CASSQKTGGNTEAFF
NA	TRBJ2-2	TRBV20-1	NA	TGCAGTGCTAGCCACAGGGCCGGGGAGCTGTTTTTT	CSASHRAGELFF
many	TRBJ2-2	TRBV28	NA	TGTGCCAGCAACCCGCCGGGCGGAGGCTATGCCGGGGAGCTGTTTTTT	CASNPPGGGYAGELFF
few	TRBJ2-3	TRBV29-1	NA	TGCAGCGTTGTAGGCGGGACTAGCACAGATACGCAGTATTTT	CSVVGGTSTDTQYF
many	TRBJ1-1	TRBV29-1	NA	TGCAGCGTTGAACGGGGGGGTAGCACTGAAGCTTTCTTT	CSVERGGSTEAFF
few	TRBJ2-3	TRBV11-2	NA	TGTGCCAGCAGCTTCGAGATGGAAGATACGCAGTATTTT	CASSFEMEDTQYF
NA	TRBJ2-3	TRBV12-3/TRBV12-4	TRBD2	TGTGCCACTCAAACACTAGCGGGAGCCGAGGTGACAGATACGCAGTATTTT	CATQTLAGAEVTDTQYF
few	TRBJ2-1	TRBV6-1	NA	TGTGCCAGCAGTGAAATCATGGGGGGCAAGGGTGAGTTCTTC	CASSEIMGGKGEFF
few	TRBJ2-3	TRBV10-3	TRBD2	TGTGCCATCAGTGACCCGACTAGCGGGGACGGGGATACGCAGTATTTT	CAISDPTSGDGDTQYF
NA	TRBJ2-5	TRBV3-1	TRBD2	TGTGCCAGCAGCCCCAGACTAGCGCCCCGGACCCAGTACTTC	CASSPRLAPRTQYF
few	TRBJ1-1	TRBV2	TRBD1	TGTGCCAGCAAGGGACAGCGTAACACTGAAGCTTTCTTT	CASKGQRNTEAFF
many	TRBJ1-4	TRBV19	TRBD1	TGTGCCAGTAGCTCGACAGGGAGAGGGGAAAAACTGTTTTTT	CASSSTGRGEKLFF
few	TRBJ2-2	TRBV6-1	TRBD2	TGTGCCAGCAGTGAGACTACTAGCGGGGGGAACACCGGGGAGCTGTTTTTT	CASSETTSGGNTGELFF
many	TRBJ2-6	TRBV27	TRBD1	TGTGCCAGCAGTTTGGGACAGGGGCCTACCGGGGCCAACGTCCTGACTTTC	CASSLGQGPTGANVLTF
few	TRBJ2-7	TRBV7-6	TRBD2	TGTGCCAGCAGCTTGGGGACTAGCGGGAGTTTCGACGAGCAGTACTTC	CASSLGTSGSFDEQYF
many	TRBJ2-1	TRBV29-1	TRBD2	TGCAGCGTTGATGGACTAGCGGGCCCTGCCTACAATGAGCAGTTCTTC	CSVDGLAGPAYNEQFF
NA	TRBJ1-1	TRBV5-4	NA	TGTGCCAGCAGCAGCGGACGGGTCCCGGGTGGCGGGATGAACACTGAAGCTTTCTTT	CASSSGRVPGGGMNTEAFF
NA	TRBJ1-2	TRBV27	NA	TGTGCCAGCAGTTCCCAACAGGCTAACTATGGCTACACCTTC	CASSSQQANYGYTF
once	TRBJ1-4	TRBV7-2	NA	TGTGCCAGCAGCTTGAGGCAGACTAATGAAAAACTGTTTTTT	CASSLRQTNEKLFF
few	TRBJ2-3	TRBV5-1	NA	TGCGCCAGCAGCTTTGGTCCCACTGAGAAGAATACGCAGTATTTT	CASSFGPTEKNTQYF
NA	TRBJ2-3	TRBV7-8	TRBD2	TGTGCCAGCAGCCGACCGGGACTAGCACAAGATACGCAGTATTTT	CASSRPGLAQDTQYF
many	TRBJ2-5	TRBV4-1	TRBD1	TGCGCCAGCAGCCCCACAGGGGTGGAAGAGACCCAGTACTTC	CASSPTGVEETQYF
few	TRBJ2-2	TRBV12-3/TRBV12-4	NA	TGTGCCAGCAGTATAGGGGCGCCGGGCACCGGGGAGCTGTTTTTT	CASSIGAPGTGELFF
many	TRBJ1-5	TRBV6-1	NA	TGTGCCAGTAGGGATAGCAATCAGCCCCAGCATTTT	CASRDSNQPQHF
NA	TRBJ2-1	TRBV5-1	TRBD2	TGCGCCAGCAGAAAACTAGCGGGAGGAGTCAATGAGCAGTTCTTC	CASRKLAGGVNEQFF
many	TRBJ2-1	TRBV30	TRBD2	TGTGCCTTCCTGGGCGTAGCGGGGTACAATGAGCAGTTCTTC	CAFLGVAGYNEQFF
few	TRBJ2-5	TRBV7-9	NA	TGTGCCAGCAGCTTAGTGAACGCGGAGACCCAGTACTTC	CASSLVNAETQYF
few	TRBJ1-4	TRBV6-5	NA	TGTGCCAGCAGTCCAACACCTGAGAAATATGAAAAACTGTTTTTT	CASSPTPEKYEKLFF
few	TRBJ1-5	TRBV7-9	NA	TGTGCCAGCAGTAGAGAGGGCAATCAGCCCCAGCATTTT	CASSREGNQPQHF